This passage covers 7 T cell receptor beta chains from one sample sequenced in a study of tumor-infiltrating lymphocytes in oesophageal squamous cell carcinoma (TCRdb year 2016). Library generation was performed with PCR. TCRdb lists the instrument as Illumina HiSeq 2000. TCRdb applied fastp at Q25 and MiXCR to the public reads, then kept only in-frame beta chains. Under each unique CDR3 protein, matching rows form one entry showing the most common genes and DNA. The sample has more than 15,000 distinct CDR3 sequences on record, less than 55% of them singletons. Around 32% of the sample is taken by the ten largest. The sample was normal esophageal tissue next to the tumor. The receptors derive from a female donor with esophageal squamous cell carcinoma.

In its sample, this clonotype was seen many times. Here the CDR3 reads CATSDLRQTPNNEQYF. CDR3 nucleotides: TGTGCCACCAGTGACTTAAGACAGACCCCCAACAATGAGCAGTACTTC. The V and J genes are TRBV24-1 and TRBJ2-7; a weak D match, TRBD1 (5 bases). Per the germline V gene, CDR1 is KGHDR and CDR2 is SFDVKD. With 4 bases removed from V and 7 bases from J, the gap between germline ends came to 22 bases. The CDR3 spans 16 residues.

The J gene is TRBJ2-1, the V gene TRBV6-4, with D tentatively TRBD1 (5 bases). The DNA end is more similar to TRBJ2-5, so the J call may be wrong. Germline CDR1 reads MRHNA; CDR2 reads SNTAGT. CDR3 length: 21 residues. For the CDR3, the DNA is TGTGCCAGCAGTTACACCTACTCCGCTGGGGCTTCGTGGTATCCCCAAGAGACCCAGTACTTC. It specifies CASSYTYSAGASWYPQETQYF.

This clonotype was seen more than once but under ten times. The V call is TRBV4-2, the J call TRBJ2-1; 9 positions match TRBD1. The J call is doubtful: the DNA matches TRBJ2-7 better. The CDR3 has 15 amino acids. Germline CDR1 LGHNA, CDR2 YNFKEQ. CDR3 residues: CASSRGTGQYNEQYF. In DNA, the CDR3 is TGTGCCAGCAGCCGCGGGACAGGGCAGTACAATGAGCAGTACTTC.

This clonotype showed up many times. The chain uses TRBV5-6 and TRBJ2-7; no clear D gene. The CDR3 consists of 15 residues. The germline V gene encodes CDR1 SGHDT and CDR2 YYEEEE. Trimming removed 4 bases from V and 3 bases from J, with 17 bases in between. CDR3 DNA sequence: TGTGCCAGCAGCAAATCGTTGTATAATGGCTACGAGCAGTACTTC. It codes for CASSKSLYNGYEQYF.

This clonotype was counted between two and nine times. The rearrangement uses TRBV7-2 and TRBJ2-1; D remains unclear. The J call is uncertain, as TRBJ2-5 better fits the DNA end. This CDR3 contains 13 residues. CDR1 SGHTA and CDR2 FQGNSA come from the germline V gene. CDR3: CASSFGDPETQYF. DNA of the CDR3: TGTGCCAGCAGCTTCGGCGATCCAGAGACCCAGTACTTC.

In its sample, this clonotype is medium-sized. An end of the junction differs from the germline gene, which may be a read error. The chain links TRBV6-1 to TRBJ2-1; D ambiguous. The germline CDR1 and CDR2 sequences are MNHNS and SASEGT. The CDR3 sequence is 12 residues long. CDR3 nucleotides: TGTGCCAGCAGTGAAGCGATAGGGCAGATAGGCTTC. Translation: CASSEAIGQIGF.

Only a few counts were recorded for this clonotype. The chain carries TRBV7-2 and TRBJ2-1; tentative D call: TRBD2 (6 bases). This CDR3 spans 19 amino acids. CDR1 is SGHTA, CDR2 FQGNSA, per germline. Trimming took off 0 bases at V and 0 bases at J, with 18 bases between the two ends. The CDR3 is CASSLARVGGTGSYNEQFF. CDR3 DNA: TGTGCCAGCAGCTTAGCGAGGGTCGGGGGTACGGGCTCCTACAATGAGCAGTTCTTC. Complete variable domain (other parts from reference TRBV7-2 and TRBJ2-1): GAGVSQSPSNKVTEKGKDVELRCDPISGHTALYWYRQSLGQGLEFLIYFQGNSAPDKSGLPSDRFSAERTGGSVSTLTIQRTQQEDSAVYLCASSLARVGGTGSYNEQFFGPGTRLTVL.